This record looks at one TCR beta chain sequence and its context. The sample originates from a study of blood T cell repertoires in COVID-19. Study context: PBMCs, B-cell-depleted T cells, or T cells were the source of the cDNA or gDNA that made up the material.

Germline assignment: CDR1 KGHDR and CDR2 SFDVKD. The CDR3 length is 12 residues. V was trimmed by 5 bases and J by 5 bases, leaving 6 bases between them. Per the original methods: Cell counts per sample came from amplifying reference gene primers. Sequencing used immunoSEQ multiplex PCR; TCRdb keeps in-frame clones, though not all of them. The DNA was the basis for D and trimming; V, J and clone size are from that table. This table has roughly 200,000 clones, around 90% appearing once. The V call is TRBV24-1, the J call TRBJ2-1; D ambiguous. Source material: peripheral blood. The TCR originated in a middle-aged man with acute or convalescent COVID-19. The CDR3: CATSGGNNEQFF. CDR3 DNA sequence: TGTGCCACCAGTGGCGGAAACAATGAGCAGTTCTTC.